This T cell receptor (beta chain) stems from a study of T cell responses to AZD1222 COVID-19 vaccine (dated by TCRdb to about 2021). About the investigation overall: AZD1222 recipients with second doses at about 4 weeks or about 12 weeks were pooled, because spike-specific TCR depth and breadth did not differ between schedules. TCR sequencing was performed for roughly 250 trial participants, of whom about 200 were given two doses of AZD1222 and approximately 25 were given two doses of MenACWY control vaccine. Trial participants were enrolled by age into subgroups of 18-55, 56-69 and 70-plus years, and roughly 150, 30 and 60 TCR-sequenced participants, respectively, were included in these subgroups.

The germline V gene specifies SGHVS as CDR1 and FQNEAQ as CDR2. Including the terminal cysteine and phenylalanine, the CDR3 comprises 14 residues. The DNA shown is the 42-base CDR3, in frame from base 1. The junction shows trimming of 4 bases on V and 4 bases on J, and the gene matches do not reach 3 bases of it. The CDR3 regions of human TCRbeta chains were analyzed by immunosequencing. Regarding the original processing steps: TCRs in the repertoires were compared against a reference library of SARS-CoV-2-specific TCRs that had been generated with the MIRA antigen-specificity platform. Breadth was defined as the fraction of unique TCRs that were SARS-CoV-2-associated. Depth was defined as the fraction of total T cells that were SARS-CoV-2-associated. Using the MIRA data, each spike-specific TCR was assigned both to the spike region to which the TCR was reactive and to a CD4 or CD8 class. Log10-transformed breadth and depth values were compared by one-way ANOVA with Sidak's multiple comparisons tests. The clones in this table, taken by TCRdb from immuneACCESS, are in-frame only. Not every clone is retained; where verified, under half of the shortfall comes from an unresolved V gene, and the cause of the rest is unknown. The V and J calls and clone size are taken from that table; D and trimming were inferred from the DNA. A total of 200,000 or so clones appear in this sample, 88% of them only once. About 8% of the sample belongs to the ten largest clones.

The sample's time point, from its label and the paper: baseline before first vaccination. Vaccinee samples were obtained from the UK trials COV001 and COV002, which included a single-blind randomized controlled phase 2/3 trial of AZD1222 (ChAdOx1 nCoV-19) in healthy adults. Trial participant PBMC samples were collected at day 0 and day 28 after the second dose for TCRbeta chain sequencing. Here is what the overall study found, with its caveats: Reportedly, almost half of the unique spike-specific TCRs recognized epitopes lying outside the regions that are mutated in the B.1.351 and B.1.1.7 variants. Vaccine-associated CD4 TCRs spanned the whole spike protein, with dominant responses in regions 160-218 and 743-854. Conclusions about previously exposed vaccinees are limited because only six or seven AZD1222 recipients were SARS-CoV-2 seropositive at baseline. Spike-specific TCR breadth and depth rose significantly after two AZD1222 doses compared with day 0 and with MenACWY recipients. The 56-69-year group was small, and its depth increase did not reach significance, likely because of low power. Because no day 14 peak-response samples were available, repertoires were characterized only after the peak T cell response. Participants were mostly white British and included more females than males, and it was suggested by the authors that clonal diversity may have been underestimated.

Note on this clone: Which antigen it targets is not known. Base qualities are not recorded, but no much larger clone differs from it by a single base.

Specimen: peripheral blood, collected on day 0 of AZD1222 vaccination. The clonotype comes from an adult in good health. The rearranged segments are TRBV7-8 and TRBJ2-2; 7 of the junction bases match TRBD1. The CDR3 here reads CASSSGTATGELFF. The DNA sequence is given as TGTGCCAGCAGCTCCGGGACAGCCACCGGGGAGCTGTTTTTT.